This TCR beta chain was profiled in a study of T cell responses to AZD1222 COVID-19 vaccine (dated by TCRdb to the early 2020s). Study-wide context: AZD1222 recipients whose second dose came at about 4 weeks and those whose second dose came at about 12 weeks were combined into one group, since spike-specific TCR depth and breadth did not differ between the two schedules. A total of under 250 trial participants underwent TCR sequencing, of whom some 200 had received two doses of AZD1222 and around 25 had received two doses of the MenACWY control vaccine. Trial participants were enrolled by age into 18-55, 56-69 and 70-plus year subgroups, with around 150, 28 and 57 TCR-sequenced participants respectively.

With respect to this clone: Its antigen specificity is not known. It has no much larger one-base neighbor in the sample; base qualities were not kept.

The time point label, read with the paper, signifies: baseline before first vaccination. Samples from vaccinated people were obtained from the UK trials COV001 and COV002, which included a single-blind randomized controlled phase 2/3 trial of AZD1222 (ChAdOx1 nCoV-19) in healthy adults. Trial participant PBMC samples were collected at day 0 and day 28 after the second dose for TCRbeta chain sequencing. The CDR3 holds 14 amino acids from the cysteine to the phenylalanine. Here the CDR3 DNA is all that survives: 42 bases in frame from base 1. Unmatched junction bases come to 9, with V trimmed by 6 bases and J by 8 bases. Per the germline V gene, MDHEN is the CDR1 and SYDVKM is the CDR2. Study-wide findings and limitations: Nearly half of unique spike-specific TCRs reportedly recognized epitopes outside regions mutated in the B.1.351 and B.1.1.7 variants. Only 5 to 7 AZD1222 recipients were SARS-CoV-2 seropositive at baseline, limiting conclusions about previously exposed vaccinees. The 56-69-year group was small, and its depth increase did not reach significance, likely because of low power. Because no day 14 peak-response samples were available, repertoires were characterized only after the peak T cell response. Most participants were white British and females outnumbered males, and the authors suggested that clonal diversity may have been underestimated. Vaccine-associated CD4 TCRs spanned the whole spike protein, with dominant responses in regions 160-218 and 743-854. Spike-specific TCR breadth and depth rose significantly after two AZD1222 doses compared with day 0 and with MenACWY recipients.

The CDR3 regions of human TCRbeta chains were subjected to immunosequencing. The published analysis was carried out like this. Repertoire TCRs were matched against a reference library of SARS-CoV-2-specific TCRs generated with the MIRA antigen-specificity platform. Breadth was defined as the fraction of unique TCRs that were SARS-CoV-2-associated, and depth was defined as the fraction of total T cells that were SARS-CoV-2-associated. Using the MIRA data, every spike-specific TCR was mapped to the spike region that the TCR reacted to and assigned to either a CD4 or a CD8 class. Log10-transformed breadth and depth values were compared by one-way ANOVA with Sidak's multiple comparisons tests. Not all clones reach the TCRdb copy of this immuneACCESS table, which keeps in-frame sequences only. Checked studies attribute under half of the gap to unresolved V genes and leave the rest unexplained. Clonal size and the V and J genes are those of that table, whereas D and trimming came from the DNA. A total of roughly 150,000 clones appear in this sample, 89% of them only once. Just over 5% of the sample rests with the top ten.

The specimen was peripheral blood, collected on day 0 of AZD1222 vaccination. The sequence was collected from an adult in good health. This receptor chain uses TRBV28 and TRBJ2-1; 8 bases in the middle match TRBD1. The sequenced DNA is TGTGCCAGCAGACCCTCCTGGACAGGGCATGAGCAGTTCTTC. Translated, this is CASRPSWTGHEQFF.